Following are 32 T cell receptor beta chains from one sample sequenced in a study of response to subunit inactivated influenza vaccine. TCRdb recomputed calls from the RT-PCR reads with MiXCR, one row per CDR3 protein. The table has more than 400,000 distinct CDR3 sequences, approximately 9.9% seen once. The specimen comprised PBMCs from blood, sampled 40 to 50 days after vaccination. Source of these receptors: a man aged 50 to 59 who received an inactivated influenza vaccine.

V and J are TRBV11-3 and TRBJ2-7; maybe TRBD1 (6 bases). From germline, CDR1 is SGHNT and CDR2 YENEEA. There are 14 residues in the CDR3. Trimming pared 4 bases from V and 5 bases from J, leaving 15 bases between. Written as DNA, the CDR3 is TGTGCCAGCAGCTCCGGGACAAATCATGACGAGCAGTACTTC. Its translation: CASSSGTNHDEQYF.

This clonotype has a handful of counts. This chain connects TRBV25-1 to TRBJ1-2, with D possibly being TRBD1 (5 bases). Germline V lookup: CDR1 MGHDK, CDR2 SYGVNS. The CDR3 sequence is 14 residues long. Trimming cost V 6 bases and J 2 bases, with 13 bases left between them. CDR3 sequence: CASRGTSENYGYTF. CDR3 in DNA: TGTGCCAGCAGAGGGACTTCGGAGAACTATGGCTACACCTTC.

This clonotype showed up just a few times. V is TRBV7-9 and J is TRBJ2-5; TRBD1 or TRBD2 may be the D gene (6 bases each). The length of the CDR3 is 17 residues. Germline V lookup: CDR1 SEHNR, CDR2 FQNEAQ (reference sequence). V dropped 5 bases and J dropped 1 base, with 20 bases sitting between them. The CDR3 DNA sequence: TGTGCCAGCAGCGGGCGGGACATATCATGGGCCCAAGAGACCCAGTACTTC. Protein: CASSGRDISWAQETQYF.

This clonotype was seen a handful of times. V usage is TRBV12-3 or TRBV12-4 and J usage is TRBJ2-1; D perhaps matches TRBD2 (6 bases). The CDR3 consists of 16 residues. V lost 3 bases, J lost 4 bases, and 16 bases lay in between. The CDR3 DNA follows: TGTGCCAGCAGTTTTAGCGTCGGGGGTAAATACAATGAGCAGTTCTTC. Amino acids: CASSFSVGGKYNEQFF.

V gene TRBV4-1 combines with J gene TRBJ2-7; 9 bases map to TRBD1. With V trimmed by 4 bases and J by 5 bases, 12 bases remained unmatched. Germline CDR1 and CDR2: MGHRA and YSYEKL. CDR3 length: 16 amino acids. CDR3 bases: TGCGCCAGCAGCCCGCAACGGACAGGGGCCCCGGACGAGCAGTACTTC. Encoded protein: CASSPQRTGAPDEQYF.

The V and J genes are TRBV12-3 or TRBV12-4 and TRBJ1-5; TRBD1 aligns across 8 bases. The ends lost 5 bases at V and 4 bases at J; junction bases unmatched: 7. The CDR3 extends over 15 amino acids. The CDR3 coding sequence is TGTGCCAGCAGTATCGGACAGGGTAGGAATCAGCCCCAGCATTTT. Translating it yields CASSIGQGRNQPQHF.

V is TRBV20-1 and J is TRBJ2-1; 10 nucleotides agree with TRBD2. This CDR3 region has 14 residues. CDR1 DFQATT and CDR2 SNEGSKA come from the germline V gene (reference sequence). CDR3 loop: CKAAGTSALNEQFF. For the CDR3, the DNA is TGCAAGGCCGCCGGGACTAGCGCTCTCAATGAGCAGTTCTTC.

The V and J genes are TRBV29-1 and TRBJ1-2; D ambiguous. This CDR3 has 13 residues. Trimming shortened V by 4 bases and J by 4 bases, and 13 bases separated the two germline ends. CDR1 is SQVTM, CDR2 ANQGSEA, per germline. DNA for the CDR3: TGCAGCGTTGGGGGTCACGTCCCCTATGGCTACACCTTC. Amino acids: CSVGGHVPYGYTF. Looking up the rest from reference TRBV29-1 and TRBJ1-2 gives the full variable domain: SAVISQKPSRDICQRGTSLTIQCQVDSQVTMMFWYRQQPGQSLTLIATANQGSEATYESGFVIDKFPISRPNLTFSTLTVSNMSPEDSSIYLCSVGGHVPYGYTFGSGTRLTVV.

The V call is TRBV20-1, the J call TRBJ2-7; TRBD1 agrees at 8 bases. CDR1 is DFQATT, CDR2 SNEGSKA, per germline (reference sequence). CDR3 size: 14 residues. The V gene end was trimmed by 5 bases and the J gene end by 3 bases; junction bases not matched to a gene: 9. The CDR3 sequence is CSARRTGRSYEQYF. CDR3 nucleotide sequence: TGCAGTGCTCGGAGGACAGGGAGGAGCTACGAGCAGTACTTC.

This chain joins TRBV6-2 or TRBV6-3 and TRBJ2-5; D call uncertain. V was trimmed by 2 bases and J by 5 bases, leaving 0 bases between them. The CDR3 contains 10 residues. Germline CDR1 MNHEY, CDR2 SVGEGT. The CDR3 DNA sequence: TGTGCCAGCAGTTACGAGACCCAGTACTTC. Amino acids: CASSYETQYF.

The chain links TRBV9 to TRBJ2-3; 8 bases align to TRBD1. The V segment lost 4 bases and the J segment 0 bases; nucleotides outside the gene matches: 7. The CDR3 loop spans 16 amino acids. From germline, CDR1 is SGDLS and CDR2 YYNGEE. The CDR3 is CASSPRTGTSTDTQYF. For the CDR3, the DNA is TGTGCCAGCAGCCCCAGGACAGGGACAAGCACAGATACGCAGTATTTT.

In its sample, this clonotype was seen many times. The V call is TRBV5-1, the J call TRBJ2-3; 11 nucleotides line up with TRBD2. After removal of 1 base from V and 5 bases from J, the junction contained 6 bases not matched to a gene. CDR1 SGHRS and CDR2 YFSETQ come from the germline V gene. CDR3 length: 16 residues. The CDR3 protein is CASSLMTSGVGDTQYF. The CDR3 DNA follows: TGCGCCAGCAGCTTGATGACTAGCGGGGTTGGAGATACGCAGTATTTT. The complete variable domain, with remaining parts taken from reference TRBV5-1 and TRBJ2-3, reads KAGVTQTPRYLIKTRGQQVTLSCSPISGHRSVSWYQQTPGQGLQFLFEYFSETQRNKGNFPGRFSGRQFSNSRSEMNVSTLELGDSALYLCASSLMTSGVGDTQYFGPGTRLTVL.

Only a few counts were recorded for this clonotype. This chain connects TRBV12-3 or TRBV12-4 to TRBJ2-5; a possible D gene is TRBD1 (6 bases). V was trimmed by 5 bases and J by 1 base, leaving 11 bases between them. The CDR3 is made up of 14 amino acids. The CDR3 reads CASSGGQLQETQYF. The CDR3 region has the DNA TGTGCCAGCAGTGGAGGACAGCTCCAAGAGACCCAGTACTTC.

In this sample, this clonotype turned up a few times. The CDR3 DNA reads TGTGCCAGCAGCCCACCCTCAGGGACGAAGACCCAGTACTTC. It specifies CASSPPSGTKTQYF. The chain is built from TRBV7-6 and TRBJ2-5, with D tentatively TRBD1 or TRBD2 (5 bases each). Trimming cost V 5 bases and J 6 bases, with 16 bases left between them. CDR1 is SGHVS, CDR2 FNYEAQ, per germline. CDR3 size: 14 residues.

This clonotype came up a few times. This chain joins TRBV5-1 and TRBJ2-1; 8 nucleotides align to TRBD2. The germline V gene has CDR1 SGHRS and CDR2 YFSETQ. The V segment lost 1 base and the J segment 0 bases; nucleotides outside the gene matches: 3. The CDR3 has 16 residues. The chain's CDR3 is CASSLMSGSSYNEQFF. CDR3 nucleotide sequence: TGCGCCAGCAGCTTGATGAGCGGGAGCTCCTACAATGAGCAGTTCTTC.

The sample holds many counts of this clonotype. V usage is TRBV16 and J usage is TRBJ2-7; D not certain. V shed 0 bases and J shed 6 bases, with 12 bases lying between them. The CDR3 covers 14 residues. The germline V gene has CDR1 KGHSY and CDR2 FQNENV. The CDR3 protein is CASSQSSGGGEQYF. For the CDR3, the DNA is TGTGCCAGCAGCCAATCTTCAGGCGGTGGCGAGCAGTACTTC.

This clonotype was seen only a few times. The chain employs TRBV9 and TRBJ2-2; D might be TRBD2 (6 bases). Germline values: CDR1 SGDLS, CDR2 YYNGEE. V dropped 5 bases and J dropped 3 bases, with 11 bases sitting between them. The CDR3 length is 14 residues. CDR3 in amino acids: CASRDYMDTGELFF. CDR3 coding DNA: TGTGCCAGCAGGGACTATATGGACACCGGGGAGCTGTTTTTT.

This clonotype was seen only a few times. The chain employs TRBV28 and TRBJ1-5; D gene unclear. The V and J ends lost 8 bases and 0 bases respectively, with 8 bases between them. Germline V lookup: CDR1 MDHEN, CDR2 SYDVKM. This CDR3 has 13 residues. This CDR3 is CASGSDSNQPQHF. CDR3 coding DNA: TGTGCCAGCGGCAGCGATAGCAATCAGCCCCAGCATTTT. The whole variable domain, filled in from reference TRBV28 and TRBJ1-5, reads DVKVTQSSRYLVKRTGEKVFLECVQDMDHENMFWYRQDPGLGLRLIYFSYDVKMKEKGDIPEGYSVSREKKERFSLILESASTNQTSMYLCASGSDSNQPQHFGDGTRLSIL.

In this sample, this clonotype turned up a few times. This chain uses TRBV15 with TRBJ2-7, with D hard to call. Germline V gene lookup returns CDR1 LNHNV and CDR2 YYDKDF (reference sequence). Between the trimmed V and J ends, which lost 0 bases and 3 bases, there was a span of 9 bases. This CDR3 spans 14 amino acids. The DNA of the CDR3 is TGTGCCACCAGCAGAGATCGAAAGGGCTACGAGCAGTACTTC. This codes for CATSRDRKGYEQYF. Variable domain in full (rest from reference TRBV15 and TRBJ2-7): DAMVIQNPRYQVTQFGKPVTLSCSQTLNHNVMYWYQQKSSQAPKLLFHYYDKDFNNEADTPDNFQSRRPNTSFCFLDIRSPGLGDTAMYLCATSRDRKGYEQYFGPGTRLTVT.

This clonotype was counted between two and nine times. The chain uses TRBV5-1 and TRBJ1-3, with D perhaps TRBD1 (6 bases). CDR3 length: 16 amino acids. V lost 4 bases and J 0 bases, leaving 14 bases between the germline ends. Germline CDR1 reads SGHRS; CDR2 reads YFSETQ. In DNA form, the CDR3 reads TGCGCCAGCAGCCTAGGACAGATACTCTCTGGAAACACCATATATTTT. This translates into CASSLGQILSGNTIYF.

This clonotype was counted between two and nine times. J is TRBJ2-7 and V is TRBV3-1; D not resolved. Germline V lookup: CDR1 LGHDT, CDR2 YNNKEL (reference sequence). Trimming pared 3 bases from V and 6 bases from J, leaving 15 bases between. The CDR3 length is 14 residues. The CDR3 DNA reads as TGTGCCAGCAGCCACTTGAGGTATGGGGTCGAGCAGTACTTC. Translation gives CASSHLRYGVEQYF.

The rearrangement joins TRBV20-1 to TRBJ2-7; 16 bases match TRBD2. The CDR3 is 17 amino acids. Germline loops: CDR1 DFQATT, CDR2 SNEGSKA (reference sequence). The trim removed 5 bases at V and 2 bases at J, leaving 9 bases unmatched. In DNA, the CDR3 is TGCAGTGCTCCGACCCCGGGACTAGCGGGAGGGCCCTACGAGCAGTACTTC. Residues: CSAPTPGLAGGPYEQYF.

This clonotype was counted only a few times. The chain carries TRBV6-2 or TRBV6-3 and TRBJ2-2; 7 bases are shared with TRBD2. With V trimmed by 2 bases and J by 1 base, 13 bases remained unmatched. Germline-derived CDR1 and CDR2 are MNHEY and SVGEGT. CDR3 length: 19 amino acids. This CDR3 reads CASSYVPQRGRVNTGELFF. The CDR3, as DNA: TGTGCCAGCAGTTACGTACCCCAGCGGGGAAGGGTGAACACCGGGGAGCTGTTTTTT.

This chain uses TRBV4-1 with TRBJ2-5, with 11 bases aligning to TRBD1. Germline trimming cut 1 base from V and 5 bases from J; bases unmatched to any gene: 9. There are 17 residues in the CDR3. Germline loops: CDR1 MGHRA, CDR2 YSYEKL. The CDR3 is CASSQARDRGSEETQYF. CDR3 in DNA: TGCGCCAGCAGCCAAGCGCGGGACAGGGGGAGCGAGGAGACCCAGTACTTC.

The CDR3 region is CASSQDGIVPLADYEQYF. DNA for the CDR3: TGTGCCAGCAGCCAAGATGGGATAGTCCCGCTAGCGGACTACGAGCAGTACTTC. V is TRBV3-1 and J is TRBJ2-7, with 7 bases that match TRBD2. The CDR3 is 18 residues long. The germline V gene has CDR1 LGHDT and CDR2 YNNKEL (reference sequence). V trimming: 0 bases; J trimming: 3 bases; junction bases outside the gene matches: 14.

The chain combines TRBV3-1 with TRBJ2-7, with 7 bases identical to TRBD1. CDR1 LGHDT and CDR2 YNNKEL come from the germline V gene (reference sequence). The CDR3 length is 14 residues. With V trimmed by 2 bases and J by 3 bases, 4 bases remained unmatched. This CDR3 reads CASSQPGQNYEQYF. The CDR3 nucleotides are TGTGCCAGCAGCCAACCGGGACAGAACTACGAGCAGTACTTC.

This clonotype was seen a few times. This sequence joins TRBV6-5 and TRBJ1-2; D is undetermined. V was cut by 4 bases and J by 8 bases, with 14 bases left in between. The germline gives CDR1 MNHEY, CDR2 SVGAGI. There are 13 residues in the CDR3. CDR3 coding DNA: TGTGCCAGCAGTTCGCGCGAAGGCGGAGGCTACACCTTC. Translated: CASSSREGGGYTF.

In regard to this clonotype: Mismatch with germline at one junction end may stem from a read error. The chain uses TRBV29-1 and TRBJ1-2; possibly TRBD1 for D (5 bases). Per the germline V gene, CDR1 is SQVTM and CDR2 is ANQGSEA. CDR3 length: 13 amino acids. The CDR3 sequence: CSVGGVDKDGYSF. The CDR3 DNA reads as TGCAGCGTGGGAGGCGTGGACAAGGATGGCTACTCCTTC.

The chain recombines TRBV27 with TRBJ2-3; D is uncertain. Trimming removed 2 bases from V and 0 bases from J, with 9 bases in between. CDR1 and CDR2 from the germline V gene are MNHEY and SMNVEV (reference sequence). There are 15 residues in the CDR3. The chain's CDR3 is CASSLLSGSTDTQYF. For the CDR3, the DNA is TGTGCCAGCAGTTTACTCTCTGGTAGCACAGATACGCAGTATTTT.

This clonotype was counted between two and nine times. At one end the junction does not follow the germline gene, possibly because of a read error. The chain recombines TRBV20-1 with TRBJ1-5; 12 bases fit TRBD1. The CDR3 covers 16 residues. CDR1 DFQATT and CDR2 SNEGSKA come from the germline V gene (reference sequence). The CDR3 DNA is TGCTGTGCTAGTGGGACAGGGGGCCATAGCAATCAGCCCCAGCATTTT. Protein sequence: CCASGTGGHSNQPQHF.

This clonotype was counted at least ten times. The V and J genes are TRBV5-1 and TRBJ1-2; possibly TRBD1 for D (6 bases). Germline CDR1 and CDR2: SGHRS and YFSETQ. The germline V and J ends were trimmed by 4 bases and 4 bases, with 14 bases remaining between them. The CDR3 totals 14 residues. The CDR3 here is CASSVGTPSYGYTF. CDR3 bases: TGCGCCAGCAGCGTCGGGACACCTTCCTATGGCTACACCTTC.

The chain uses TRBV5-1 and TRBJ2-7, with a tentative D call TRBD1 (6 bases). The germline V and J ends were trimmed by 4 bases and 1 base, with 15 bases remaining between them. Per the germline V gene, CDR1 is SGHRS and CDR2 is YFSETQ. This CDR3 has 15 amino acids. The CDR3 coding sequence is TGCGCCAGCAGCCCTGCAGGGGACCCATCCTACGAGCAGTACTTC. Protein sequence: CASSPAGDPSYEQYF.